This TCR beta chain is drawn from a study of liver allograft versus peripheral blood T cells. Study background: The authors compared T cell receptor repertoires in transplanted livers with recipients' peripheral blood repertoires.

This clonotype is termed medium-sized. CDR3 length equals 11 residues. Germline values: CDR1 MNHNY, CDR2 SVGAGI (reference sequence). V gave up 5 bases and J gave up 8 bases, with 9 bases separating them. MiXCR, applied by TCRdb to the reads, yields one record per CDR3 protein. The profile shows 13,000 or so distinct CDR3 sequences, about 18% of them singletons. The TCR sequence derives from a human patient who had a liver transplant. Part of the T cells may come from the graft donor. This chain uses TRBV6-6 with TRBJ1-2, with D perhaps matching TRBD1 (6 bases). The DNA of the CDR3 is TGTGCCAGCAGTACAGGGCAGGGCTACACCTTC. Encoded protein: CASSTGQGYTF.